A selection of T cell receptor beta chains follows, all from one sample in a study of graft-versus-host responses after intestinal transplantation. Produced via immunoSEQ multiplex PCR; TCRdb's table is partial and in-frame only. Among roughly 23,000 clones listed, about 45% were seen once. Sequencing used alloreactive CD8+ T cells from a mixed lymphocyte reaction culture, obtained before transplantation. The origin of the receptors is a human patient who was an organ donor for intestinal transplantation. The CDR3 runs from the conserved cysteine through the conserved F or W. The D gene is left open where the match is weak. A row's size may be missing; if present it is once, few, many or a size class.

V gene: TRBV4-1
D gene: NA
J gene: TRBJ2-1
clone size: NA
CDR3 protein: CASSQVSLVNEQFF
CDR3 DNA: TGCGCCAGCAGCCAAGTCTCTTTGGTCAATGAGCAGTTCTTC

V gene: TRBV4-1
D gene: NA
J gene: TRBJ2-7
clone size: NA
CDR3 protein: CASSQGPWGNEQYF
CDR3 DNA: TGCGCCAGCAGCCAAGGTCCTTGGGGTAACGAGCAGTACTTC

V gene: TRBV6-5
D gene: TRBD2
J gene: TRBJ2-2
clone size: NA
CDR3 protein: CASSYIGASGPGELFF
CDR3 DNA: TGTGCCAGCAGTTACATAGGGGCTAGCGGTCCCGGGGAGCTGTTTTTT

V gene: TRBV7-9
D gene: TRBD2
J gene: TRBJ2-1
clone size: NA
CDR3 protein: CASSPASGSWGEQFF
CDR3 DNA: TGTGCCAGCAGCCCAGCTAGCGGGAGTTGGGGTGAGCAGTTCTTC

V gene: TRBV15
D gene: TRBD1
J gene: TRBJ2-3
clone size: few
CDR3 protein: CATSRTGVSKDF
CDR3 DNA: TGTGCCACCAGCAGAACAGGGGTCTCGAAGGATTTT

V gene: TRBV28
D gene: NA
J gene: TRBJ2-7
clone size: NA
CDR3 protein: CASRRTSRYEQYF
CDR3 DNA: TGTGCCAGCAGACGGACCTCTCGCTACGAGCAGTACTTC

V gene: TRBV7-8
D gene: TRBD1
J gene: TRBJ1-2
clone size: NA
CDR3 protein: CASSLAPDRTIIYGYTF
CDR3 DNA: TGTGCCAGCAGCTTAGCCCCGGACAGGACTATAATCTATGGCTACACCTTC

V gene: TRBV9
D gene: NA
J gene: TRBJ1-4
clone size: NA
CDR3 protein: CASSETGGTNEKLFF
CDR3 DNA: TGTGCCAGCAGCGAGACCGGGGGCACTAATGAAAAACTGTTTTTT

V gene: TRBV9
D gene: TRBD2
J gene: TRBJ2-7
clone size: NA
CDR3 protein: CASSPWSGRYEQYF
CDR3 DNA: TGTGCCAGCAGCCCCTGGAGCGGGAGGTACGAGCAGTACTTC

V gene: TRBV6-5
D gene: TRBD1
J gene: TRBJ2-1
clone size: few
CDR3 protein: CASSYSSGGDEQFF
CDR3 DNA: TGTGCCAGCAGTTACTCTTCAGGGGGCGACGAGCAGTTCTTC

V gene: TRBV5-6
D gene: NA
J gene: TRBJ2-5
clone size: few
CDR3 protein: CASSLLGGGGKTQYF
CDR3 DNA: TGTGCCAGCAGCTTGTTAGGGGGCGGGGGAAAGACCCAGTACTTC

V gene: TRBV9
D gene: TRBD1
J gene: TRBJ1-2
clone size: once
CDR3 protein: CASSVGQGYGYTF
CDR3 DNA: TGTGCCAGCAGCGTAGGACAGGGCTATGGCTACACCTTC

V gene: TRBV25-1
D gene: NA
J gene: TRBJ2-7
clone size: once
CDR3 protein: CASSEWGDYEQYF
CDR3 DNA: TGTGCCAGCAGTGAATGGGGGGATTACGAGCAGTACTTC

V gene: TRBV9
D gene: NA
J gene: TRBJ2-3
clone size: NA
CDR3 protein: CASSTSGTTTDTQYF
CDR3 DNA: TGTGCCAGCAGCACCTCCGGGACCACCACAGATACGCAGTATTTT

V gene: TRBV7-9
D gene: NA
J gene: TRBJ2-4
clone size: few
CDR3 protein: CASSFHIAKNIQYF
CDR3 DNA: TGTGCCAGCAGTTTCCATATAGCCAAAAACATTCAGTACTTC

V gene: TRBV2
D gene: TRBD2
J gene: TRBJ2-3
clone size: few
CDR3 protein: CASGGLAGGPGTDTQYF
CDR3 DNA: TGTGCCAGCGGGGGACTAGCGGGAGGGCCTGGTACAGATACGCAGTATTTT

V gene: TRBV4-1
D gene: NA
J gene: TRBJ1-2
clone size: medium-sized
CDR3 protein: CASSQDPGPGYGYTF
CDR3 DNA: TGCGCCAGCAGCCAAGATCCCGGGCCAGGCTATGGCTACACCTTC

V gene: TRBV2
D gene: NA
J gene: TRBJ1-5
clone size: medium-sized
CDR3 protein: CASMGSNQPQHF
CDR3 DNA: TGTGCCAGCATGGGGTCCAATCAGCCCCAGCATTTT

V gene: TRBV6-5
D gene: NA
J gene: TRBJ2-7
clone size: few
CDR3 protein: CASSYSGSRNEQYF
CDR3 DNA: TGTGCCAGCAGTTACTCGGGTAGCAGGAACGAGCAGTACTTC

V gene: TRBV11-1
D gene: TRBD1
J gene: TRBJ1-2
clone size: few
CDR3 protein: CASSRPGQTSLYGYTF
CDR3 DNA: TGTGCCAGCAGCCGGCCGGGACAGACGAGCCTCTATGGCTACACCTTC

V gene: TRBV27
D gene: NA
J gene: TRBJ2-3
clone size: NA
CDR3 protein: CASALLASSTDTQYF
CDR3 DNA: TGTGCCTCGGCCCTACTTGCTTCTAGCACAGATACGCAGTATTTT

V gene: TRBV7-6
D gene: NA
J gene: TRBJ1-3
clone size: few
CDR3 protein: CASSLGGWGNTIYF
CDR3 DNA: TGTGCCAGCAGCTTAGGTGGCTGGGGAAACACCATATATTTT

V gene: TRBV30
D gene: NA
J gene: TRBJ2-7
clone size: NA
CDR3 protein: CACSDKRSSYEQYF
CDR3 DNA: TGTGCCTGCTCCGACAAGCGGAGCTCCTACGAGCAGTACTTC

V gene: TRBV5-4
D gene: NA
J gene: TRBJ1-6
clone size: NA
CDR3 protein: CASSRTHNSPLHF
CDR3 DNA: TGTGCCAGCAGCCGGACACATAATTCACCCCTCCACTTT

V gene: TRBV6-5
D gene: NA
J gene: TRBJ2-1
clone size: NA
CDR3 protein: CASTVRAGEQFF
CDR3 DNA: TGTGCCAGCACCGTCCGGGCGGGTGAGCAGTTCTTC

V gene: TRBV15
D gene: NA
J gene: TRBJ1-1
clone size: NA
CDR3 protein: CATSRAPSYTEAFF
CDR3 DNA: TGTGCCACCAGCAGAGCCCCCTCTTACACTGAAGCTTTCTTT

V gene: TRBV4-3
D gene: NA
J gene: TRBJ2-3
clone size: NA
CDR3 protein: CASSQLASGTDTQYF
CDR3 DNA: TGCGCCAGCAGCCAATTGGCATCGGGAACAGATACGCAGTATTTT

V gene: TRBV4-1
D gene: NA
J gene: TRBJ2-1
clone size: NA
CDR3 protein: CASSQDPVSSYNEQFF
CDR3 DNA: TGCGCCAGCAGCCAAGACCCGGTTAGCTCCTACAATGAGCAGTTCTTC

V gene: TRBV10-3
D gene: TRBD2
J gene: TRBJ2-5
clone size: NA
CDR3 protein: CATSISGSRQETQYF
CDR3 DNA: TGTGCCACAAGTATTAGCGGGAGTCGCCAAGAGACCCAGTACTTC

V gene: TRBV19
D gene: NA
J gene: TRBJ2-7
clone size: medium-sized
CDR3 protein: CASSIGGNYEQYF
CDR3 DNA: TGTGCCAGTAGTATTGGCGGCAACTACGAGCAGTACTTC

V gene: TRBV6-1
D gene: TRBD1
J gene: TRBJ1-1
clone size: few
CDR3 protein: CASSRTGGWTEAFF
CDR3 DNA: TGTGCCAGCAGCCGGACAGGGGGTTGGACTGAAGCTTTCTTT

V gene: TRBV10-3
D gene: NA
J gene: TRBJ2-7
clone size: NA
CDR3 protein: CAIKSGGGYEQYF
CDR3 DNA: TGTGCCATCAAGTCCGGGGGCGGGTACGAGCAGTACTTC

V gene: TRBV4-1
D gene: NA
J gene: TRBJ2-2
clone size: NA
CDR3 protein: CASSPYRTGELFF
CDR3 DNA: TGCGCCAGCAGCCCCTACCGTACCGGGGAGCTGTTTTTT

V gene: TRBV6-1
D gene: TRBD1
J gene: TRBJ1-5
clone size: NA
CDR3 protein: CASSSQGAHQPQHF
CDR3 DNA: TGTGCCAGCAGTTCACAGGGGGCACATCAGCCCCAGCATTTT

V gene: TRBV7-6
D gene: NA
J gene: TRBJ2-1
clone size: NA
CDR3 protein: CASSLGPSDEQFF
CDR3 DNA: TGTGCCAGCAGCTTAGGGCCTAGCGATGAGCAGTTCTTC

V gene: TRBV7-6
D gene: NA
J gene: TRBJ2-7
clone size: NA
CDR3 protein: CASSLGGGEQYF
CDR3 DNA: TGTGCCAGCAGCTTAGGAGGGGGCGAGCAGTACTTC

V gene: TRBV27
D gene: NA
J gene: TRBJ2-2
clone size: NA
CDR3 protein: CASSFSGDRPGELFF
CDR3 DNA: TGTGCCAGCAGTTTCAGTGGAGACCGACCCGGGGAGCTGTTTTTT

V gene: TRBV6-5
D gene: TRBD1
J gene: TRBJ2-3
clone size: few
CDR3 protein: CASSYGQGADTQYF
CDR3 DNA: TGTGCCAGCAGTTACGGACAGGGGGCGGATACGCAGTATTTT

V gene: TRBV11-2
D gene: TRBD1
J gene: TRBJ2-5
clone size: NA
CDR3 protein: CASSLTGGEETQYF
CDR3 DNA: TGTGCCAGCAGCTTAACAGGGGGTGAAGAGACCCAGTACTTC

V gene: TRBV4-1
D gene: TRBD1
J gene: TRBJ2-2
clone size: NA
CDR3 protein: CASSQGQTTGELFF
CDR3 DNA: TGCGCCAGCAGCCAGGGACAGACCACCGGGGAGCTGTTTTTT

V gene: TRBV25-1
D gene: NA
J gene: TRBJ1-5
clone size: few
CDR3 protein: CASSDEVMGPQHF
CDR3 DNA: TGTGCCAGCAGTGATGAGGTAATGGGACCCCAGCATTTT

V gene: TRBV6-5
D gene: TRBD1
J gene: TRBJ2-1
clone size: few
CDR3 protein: CASRDLQGWNEQFF
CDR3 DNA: TGTGCCAGCAGAGATCTACAGGGGTGGAATGAGCAGTTCTTC

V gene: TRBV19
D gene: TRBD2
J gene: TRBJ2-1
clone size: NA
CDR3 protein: CASSIGLAVYNEQFF
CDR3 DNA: TGTGCCAGTAGTATAGGACTAGCGGTCTACAATGAGCAGTTCTTC

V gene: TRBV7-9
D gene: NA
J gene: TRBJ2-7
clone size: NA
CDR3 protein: CASQRAATYEQYF
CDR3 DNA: TGTGCCAGCCAGAGGGCAGCTACCTACGAGCAGTACTTC

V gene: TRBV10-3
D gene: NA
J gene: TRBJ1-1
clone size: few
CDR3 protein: CASGPGDTEAFF
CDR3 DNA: TGTGCCAGCGGGCCTGGGGACACTGAAGCTTTCTTT

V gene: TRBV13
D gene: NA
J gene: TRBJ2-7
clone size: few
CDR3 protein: CASSPSDRLSYEQYF
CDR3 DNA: TGTGCCAGCAGCCCGAGTGACAGGCTCTCCTACGAGCAGTACTTC

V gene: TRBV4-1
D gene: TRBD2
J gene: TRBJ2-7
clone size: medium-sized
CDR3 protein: CASSQDEIAGGFHEQYF
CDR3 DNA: TGCGCCAGCAGCCAAGACGAAATAGCGGGAGGATTCCACGAGCAGTACTTC

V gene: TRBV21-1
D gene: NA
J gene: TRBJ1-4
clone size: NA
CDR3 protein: CASRVKVATRVHNEKLFF
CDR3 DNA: TGTGCCAGCAGGGTCAAAGTAGCTACAAGGGTGCATAATGAAAAACTGTTTTTT

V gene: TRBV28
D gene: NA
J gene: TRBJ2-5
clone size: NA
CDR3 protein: CASSLVPGLGETQYF
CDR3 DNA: TGTGCCAGCAGTTTGGTCCCAGGCTTGGGAGAGACCCAGTACTTC

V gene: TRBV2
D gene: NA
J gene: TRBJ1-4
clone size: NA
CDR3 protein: CASSFPLPSDPTPGTNEKLFF
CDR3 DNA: TGTGCCAGCAGTTTTCCCCTACCCTCGGACCCCACCCCCGGCACTAATGAAAAACTGTTTTTT

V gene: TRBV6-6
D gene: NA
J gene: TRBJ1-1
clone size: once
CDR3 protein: CASSRTANTEAFF
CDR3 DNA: TGTGCCAGCAGCCGAACAGCGAACACTGAAGCTTTCTTT

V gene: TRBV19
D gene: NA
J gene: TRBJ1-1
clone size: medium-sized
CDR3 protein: CASSIGWTEAFF
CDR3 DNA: TGTGCCAGTAGTATAGGGTGGACTGAAGCTTTCTTT

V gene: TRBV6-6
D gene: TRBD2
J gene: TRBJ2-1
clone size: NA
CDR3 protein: CASRAQAGGYNEQFF
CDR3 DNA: TGTGCCAGCAGGGCCCAAGCGGGAGGTTACAATGAGCAGTTCTTC

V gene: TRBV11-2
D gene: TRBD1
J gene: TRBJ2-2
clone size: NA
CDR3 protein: CASSVTGAPNTGELFF
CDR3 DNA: TGTGCCAGCAGCGTAACAGGGGCGCCGAACACCGGGGAGCTGTTTTTT

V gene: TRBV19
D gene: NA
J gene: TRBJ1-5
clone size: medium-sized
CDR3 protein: CASRLSEAGNQPQHF
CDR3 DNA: TGTGCCAGTAGGCTGAGCGAAGCGGGCAATCAGCCCCAGCATTTT